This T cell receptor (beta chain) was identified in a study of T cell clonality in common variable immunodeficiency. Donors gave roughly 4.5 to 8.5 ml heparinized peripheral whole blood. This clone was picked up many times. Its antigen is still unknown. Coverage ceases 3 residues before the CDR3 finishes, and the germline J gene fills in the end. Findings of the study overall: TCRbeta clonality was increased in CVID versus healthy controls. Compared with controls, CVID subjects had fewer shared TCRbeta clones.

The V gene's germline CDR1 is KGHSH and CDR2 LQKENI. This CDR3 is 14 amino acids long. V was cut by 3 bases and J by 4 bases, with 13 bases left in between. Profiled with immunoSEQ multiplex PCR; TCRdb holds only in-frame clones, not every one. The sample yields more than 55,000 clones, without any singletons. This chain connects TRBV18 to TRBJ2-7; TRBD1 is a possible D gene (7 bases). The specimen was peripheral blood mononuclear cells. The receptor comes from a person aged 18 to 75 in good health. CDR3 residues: CASSPDAGGYEQYF. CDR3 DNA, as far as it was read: TGTGCCAGCTCACCGGACGCAGGGGGGTACGAG.